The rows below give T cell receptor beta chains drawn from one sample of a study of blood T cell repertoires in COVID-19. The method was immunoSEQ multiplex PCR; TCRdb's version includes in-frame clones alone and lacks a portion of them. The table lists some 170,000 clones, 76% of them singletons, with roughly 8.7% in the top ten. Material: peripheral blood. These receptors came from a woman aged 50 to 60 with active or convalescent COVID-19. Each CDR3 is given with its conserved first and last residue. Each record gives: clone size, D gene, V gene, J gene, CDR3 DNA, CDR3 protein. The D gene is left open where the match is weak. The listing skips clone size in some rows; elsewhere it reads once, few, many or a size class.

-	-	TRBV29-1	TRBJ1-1	TGCAGCGTTGCCCGGGAAATGAACACTGAAGCTTTCTTT	CSVAREMNTEAFF
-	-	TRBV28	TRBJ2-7	TGTGCCAGCAGTTACAGGGCACGATCGCCCTACGAGCAGTACTTC	CASSYRARSPYEQYF
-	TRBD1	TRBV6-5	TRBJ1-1	TGTGCCACCTTAATGGACAGGGGGGAAGCTTTCTTT	CATLMDRGEAFF
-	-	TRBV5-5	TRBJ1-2	TGTGCCAGCGGTGGGGGCGGAAACTATGGCTACACCTTC	CASGGGGNYGYTF
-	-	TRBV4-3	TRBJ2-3	TGCGCCAGCAGCCAAGATCACAGGACAGATACGCAGTATTTT	CASSQDHRTDTQYF
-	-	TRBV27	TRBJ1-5	TGTGCCAGCAGTTTATCGGGGGCCGCTCTCGGGCCCCAGCATTTT	CASSLSGAALGPQHF
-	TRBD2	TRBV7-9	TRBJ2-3	TGTGCCAGCAGCTCCCTGGGGGGGAGCACAGATACGCAGTATTTT	CASSSLGGSTDTQYF
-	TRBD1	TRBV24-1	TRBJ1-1	TGTGCCACCAGTGATCCCAGACAGGGAAAGGCTGAAGCTTTCTTT	CATSDPRQGKAEAFF
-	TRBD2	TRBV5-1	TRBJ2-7	TGCGCCAGCAGCGGGAGGGAGTCAGAGGGAGCTACCTACGAGCAGTACTTC	CASSGRESEGATYEQYF
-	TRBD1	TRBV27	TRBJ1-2	TGTGCCAGCAGTTCGCGTAATACAGGGGTTAGTAGCTATGGCTACACCTTC	CASSSRNTGVSSYGYTF
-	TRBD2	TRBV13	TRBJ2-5	TGTGCCAGCAGCCCCACTAGCGGGGGGGAGACCCAGTACTTC	CASSPTSGGETQYF
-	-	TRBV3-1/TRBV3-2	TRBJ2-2	TGTGCCAGCAGCCTATCCCGGGGGTGGGCCGGGGAGCTGTTTTTT	CASSLSRGWAGELFF
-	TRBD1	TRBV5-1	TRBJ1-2	TGCGCCAGCAGCACGGCACAGGGGGCAGGCTATGGCTACACCTTC	CASSTAQGAGYGYTF
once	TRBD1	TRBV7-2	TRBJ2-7	TGTGCCAGCAGCGAGTTGGGGACAGGGACCACCTACGAGCAGTACTTC	CASSELGTGTTYEQYF
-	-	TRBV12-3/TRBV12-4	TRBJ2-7	TGTGCCAGCAGTTTAACGGGGGTTTACGAGCAGTACTTC	CASSLTGVYEQYF
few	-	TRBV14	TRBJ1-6	TGTGCCAGCAGCCAAGTACCCGCCGGGACCCTCCACTTT	CASSQVPAGTLHF
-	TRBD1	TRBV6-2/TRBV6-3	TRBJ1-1	TGTGCCAGCAGTTACTCTGGAGCAGGGGGCGAGGCTGAAGCTTTCTTT	CASSYSGAGGEAEAFF
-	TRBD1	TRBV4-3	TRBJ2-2	TGCGCCAGCAGCCGCCTACAGGGGGCTGGGACCGGGGAGCTGTTTTTT	CASSRLQGAGTGELFF
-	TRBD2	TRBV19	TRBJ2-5	TGTGCCAGTAGTCTTACTAGCGGGAGCCAAGAGACCCAGTACTTC	CASSLTSGSQETQYF
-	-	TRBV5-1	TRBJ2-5	TGCGCCAGCAGCACCGGAGGGGAGACCCAGTACTTC	CASSTGGETQYF
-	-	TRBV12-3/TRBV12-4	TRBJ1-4	TGTGCCAGCAGTTACGGGGGTAATGAAAAACTGTTTTTT	CASSYGGNEKLFF
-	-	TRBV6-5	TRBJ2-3	TGTGCCGGGCGGGGCGGCCGAGGGACTGATACGCAGTATTTT	CAGRGGRGTDTQYF
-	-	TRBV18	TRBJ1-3	TGTGCCAGCTCACCGGGAGTCTCTGGAAACACCATATATTTT	CASSPGVSGNTIYF
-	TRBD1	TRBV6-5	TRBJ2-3	TGTGCCAGCAATAGGGACAGGGGCACAGATACGCAGTATTTT	CASNRDRGTDTQYF
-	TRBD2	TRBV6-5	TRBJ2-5	TGTGCCAGCAGGGGAGGGTTCCAAGAGACCCAGTACTTC	CASRGGFQETQYF
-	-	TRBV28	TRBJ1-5	TGTGCCAGCAGTTTCATGGCCGCATCAATCAATCAGCCCCAGCATTTT	CASSFMAASINQPQHF